This T cell receptor (beta chain) was observed in a study of cytomegalovirus exposure and HLA in healthy donors. General observations from the study: At a 0.05 false discovery rate, a later analysis found 15,000 to 20,000 TCR beta sequences to be associated with HLA alleles.

For this clone: Antigen specificity is unknown.

The PCR ran on 60 Vbeta and 13 Jbeta primers. Produced via immunoSEQ multiplex PCR; TCRdb's table is partial and in-frame only. In the table there are 150,000 to 250,000 clones, 80% to 85% of which are singletons. CDR3 length: 13 residues. Per germline, CDR1 SGHKS and CDR2 YYEKEE (reference sequence). After removal of 0 bases from V and 7 bases from J, the junction contained 2 bases not matched to a gene. Sequences were obtained from PBMCs. The TCR comes from a woman between 45 and 65 years old in good health and CMV-seropositive. The V and J genes are TRBV5-5 and TRBJ1-2; 8 bases line up with TRBD1. The CDR3 DNA is TGTGCCAGCAGCTTGGGACAGGGGAGTGGCTACACCTTC. Translating gives CASSLGQGSGYTF.